The TCR beta chain described here comes from a study of shared clonotypes between healthy human individuals. The deep-level immunoSEQ assay was used. Repertoires were generated with immunoSEQ multiplex PCR, while TCRdb's copy carries only in-frame clones and drops some. Of some 2,500,000 clones listed, roughly 90% are singletons. This receptor was taken from a man aged 18 to 35 in good health. Some clones in this sample may be carry-over from other donors' samples. Sequencing was done on a sample of naive CD4+ T cells from PBMCs. Subset defined: CD45RA+ positively selected.

The CDR3 loop is CASSGGRLAETYEQYF. For the CDR3, the DNA is TGTGCCAGCAGTGGAGGACGACTAGCGGAAACCTACGAGCAGTACTTC. The rearrangement uses TRBV6-1 and TRBJ2-7, with TRBD2 matching over 9 bases. V lost 4 bases to trimming and J lost 2 bases; unmatched junction nucleotides: 9. CDR3 length: 16 amino acids. Germline values: CDR1 MNHNS, CDR2 SASEGT.